The clone carrying this T cell receptor (beta chain) has only one observation. Its cognate antigen is unknown. PCR primers comprised 60 Vbeta and 13 Jbeta primers. TCRdb's table, derived via immunoSEQ multiplex PCR, lists solely in-frame clones and lacks some. The table shows about 120,000 clones, with 75% occurring only once. These data come from a study of cytomegalovirus exposure and HLA in healthy donors. Study results and caveats: Some highly shared sequence variants likely arose as a pipeline artifact. What a later analysis reportedly showed was that an Asian-associated ancestry cluster had fewer N-insertions than the roughly 700-donor mean.

V was cut by 3 bases and J by 5 bases, with 9 bases left in between. CDR3 length equals 13 residues. The germline V gene has CDR1 SEHNR and CDR2 FQNEAQ (reference sequence). Sequencing input: PBMCs. This sequence joins TRBV7-9 and TRBJ2-3; unclear D gene. The TCR comes from a middle-aged woman in good health and CMV-seropositive. The CDR3 is CASSFDSGDTQYF. The CDR3 DNA reads TGTGCCAGCAGCTTTGATTCGGGAGATACGCAGTATTTT.